These 18 T cell receptor beta chains originate from one sample sequenced in a study of tumor-infiltrating lymphocytes in primary liver carcinoma. The study co-extracted DNA and RNA from 20-30 mg of unsorted bulk tissue. Starting material of about 480 ng total RNA yielded TCR beta cDNA via a constant-region primer. Three nested multiplex PCR rounds, a slightly modified ARM-PCR, produced the libraries for TCR beta. TRBV1-TRBV30 forward and Cbeta reverse primers drove the first two roughly 10-cycle rounds. TCRdb reanalysed the multiplex PCR reads using MiXCR and keeps one entry per CDR3 protein. The sample has about 30,000 distinct CDR3 sequences, around two thirds seen once; the top ten hold about 30%. The sequencing sample was made of liver tumor tissue from sampling region 3. Subset described: tumor region T3, left-lateral pole. The receptor set was obtained from a woman aged 25 to 39 with primary liver carcinoma and hepatitis B virus infection.

Regarding this clonotype: A much larger clone is a single base away; this may be a read error. The gene calls are TRBV11-2 and TRBJ1-3; the D is unclear. Looked up from germline, CDR1 is SGHAT and CDR2 is FQNNGV. The CDR3 is made up of 13 amino acids. The CDR3 is CDSTSPNRNTIYF. DNA of the CDR3: TGTGACAGCACCAGCCCAAATCGGAACACCATATATTTT.

In its sample, this clonotype was seen many times. The V and J genes are TRBV6-5 and TRBJ2-1, with D unresolved. V lost 9 bases and J 2 bases, leaving 8 bases between the germline ends. This CDR3 region has 12 residues. Germline loops: CDR1 MNHEY, CDR2 SVGAGI. CDR3 nucleotide sequence: TGTGCCAGAACGAGCCCCTACAATGAGCAGTTCTTC. As protein: CARTSPYNEQFF.

Of note for this clonotype: The CDR3 carries no conserved terminal phenylalanine or tryptophan, so it likely arises from a read error. The V gene is TRBV28, the J gene TRBJ2-1, with TRBD2 matching over 10 bases. Germline V lookup: CDR1 MDHEN, CDR2 SYDVKM. The CDR3 contains 20 residues. The CDR3 nucleotides read TGTGCCGGCAGTTCTCCCTCTTCGGTTTTAGCGGGAGGCAGCCCCAATGAGCAGTTCCTC. This codes for CAGSSPSSVLAGGSPNEQFL.

The genes are TRBV11-2 and TRBJ1-3; D uncertain. The germline CDR1 and CDR2 sequences are SGHAT and FQNNGV. This CDR3 contains 11 residues. The ends were cut back, 3 bases at V and 16 bases at J, with 13 bases in the middle. As DNA, the CDR3 is TGTGCCAGCAGCTTGGGAAATATCATGTATTTT. Its translation: CASSLGNIMYF.

Many counts were recorded for this clonotype. The rearrangement uses TRBV18 and TRBJ2-1; 7 positions agree with TRBD2. The V and J ends lost 5 bases and 2 bases, in that order; junction bases with no gene match: 6. CDR1 is KGHSH and CDR2 is LQKENI in the germline V gene. CDR3 length equals 15 residues. The CDR3 DNA reads as TGTGCCAGCTCAGATAGCGGGCGTCCCTACAATGAGCAGTTCTTC. This translates into CASSDSGRPYNEQFF.

The CDR3, as DNA: TGTGCCAGCAGCTCTCGGGAACTAGTGGTGGCCCAGTACTTC. Its translation: CASSSRELVVAQYF. V usage is TRBV11-2 and J usage is TRBJ2-5, with TRBD2 as a possible D gene (5 bases). Germline CDR1 SGHAT, CDR2 FQNNGV. The CDR3 is 14 amino acids. Between the trimmed V and J ends, which lost 4 bases and 9 bases, there was a span of 18 bases.

Comments on this clonotype: At one boundary the junction diverges from the germline segment, which might be a read error. The chain has TRBV29-1 and TRBJ2-2; a weak D match, TRBD2 (5 bases). The CDR3 consists of 14 residues. Germline values: CDR1 SQVTM, CDR2 ANQGSEA. The CDR3 loop is CSVEGISRTGELFF. The CDR3 DNA follows: TGCAGCGTTGAAGGGATTAGCCGGACCGGGGAGTTGTTTTTT.

The sample holds many counts of this clonotype. The chain recombines TRBV28 with TRBJ1-1, with 7 bases aligning to TRBD1. The CDR3 runs 15 residues. V was pared by 4 bases and J by 5 bases, with 10 bases of the junction left unmatched. Per the germline V gene, CDR1 is MDHEN and CDR2 is SYDVKM. The CDR3 DNA follows: TGTGCCAGCAGTTCTCGACAGGGAGGGAGGACTGAAGCTTTCTTT. Its translation: CASSSRQGGRTEAFF.

This clonotype was picked up one time. No conserved phenylalanine or tryptophan ends this CDR3, so it is likely a read error. V usage is TRBV4-3 and J usage is TRBJ2-1, with a possible D match to TRBD2 (5 bases). This CDR3 has 16 residues. Germline V gene data show CDR1 as LGHNA and CDR2 as YSLEER. In DNA, the CDR3 is TGCGCCAGCAGCCAAGATACGGGATGCTCCCACAATGAGCAGTTCTTA. Translating it yields CASSQDTGCSHNEQFL.

About this clonotype itself: A read error is possible here, since a much larger clone lies one base away. The CDR3 end shows no conserved phenylalanine or tryptophan, and so a read error is likely. This chain's CDR3 is CASSLDQGAIYGYTL. The CDR3 bases are TGTGCCAGCAGCTTAGATCAGGGAGCAATCTATGGCTACACCTTA. The chain recombines TRBV11-2 with TRBJ1-2, with a weak D call TRBD1 (5 bases). Trimming stripped 0 bases from V and 4 bases from J, with 12 bases between. Per the germline V gene, CDR1 is SGHAT and CDR2 is FQNNGV. The CDR3 extends over 15 amino acids.

About this clonotype itself: At one end, the junction sequence differs from germline, possibly due to a read error. V gene TRBV11-2 combines with J gene TRBJ2-4; no clear D. Per the germline V gene, CDR1 is SGHAT and CDR2 is FQNNGV. This CDR3 region has 15 residues. This CDR3 reads CASTTSAVAKNVQYF. The DNA for the CDR3 is TGTGCCAGCACCACTTCGGCGGTAGCCAAAAACGTTCAGTACTTC.

Details on this clonotype: Given the absence of the conserved phenylalanine or tryptophan at the CDR3 end, a read error is likely. This chain connects TRBV4-3 to TRBJ2-1; 7 bases fit TRBD2. Germline assignment: CDR1 LGHNA and CDR2 YSLEER. CDR3 length: 16 amino acids. CDR3 bases: TGTGCCAGCAGCCAAGATTGGGACTACGCCTACAATGAACAGTTCTAT. It yields the protein CASSQDWDYAYNEQFY.

Worth noting for this clonotype: A much more abundant neighbour one base away suggests this may be a read error. This chain links TRBV9 with TRBJ1-5; no reliable D call. V lost 4 bases to trimming and J lost 9 bases, with 17 bases between them. CDR1 is SGDLS, CDR2 YYNGEE, per germline. The CDR3 runs 14 residues. The chain's CDR3 is CASSIHKAPRPQHF. CDR3 in DNA: TGTGCCAGCAGCATTCACAAGGCCCCGAGGCCCCAGCATTTT. Drawing the rest from reference TRBV9 and TRBJ1-5, the complete variable domain is DSGVTQTPKHLITATGQRVTLRCSPRSGDLSVYWYQQSLDQGLQFLIQYYNGEERAKGNILERFSAQQFPDLHSELNLSSLELGDSALYFCASSIHKAPRPQHFGDGTRLSIL.

On this clonotype: One junction end disagrees with the germline gene, perhaps due to a read error. The chain recombines TRBV29-1 with TRBJ2-7; 7 bases map to TRBD1. CDR3 length equals 13 residues. The germline V gene encodes CDR1 SQVTM and CDR2 ANQGSEA. CDR3 coding DNA: TGCAACGTCGTACAGGGGTACTCCCACGAACAGTACTTC. It codes for CNVVQGYSHEQYF.

As to this clonotype: This sequence may be a read error, since a much larger clone differs from it by one base. V gene TRBV11-3 combines with J gene TRBJ2-5; D perhaps matches TRBD1 (5 bases). From germline, CDR1 is SGHNT and CDR2 YENEEA. The CDR3 has 14 residues. CDR3 coding DNA: TGTGACAGCAGCCCGGCAGGGTTGCGGGAGACCCAGTACTTC. Translating it yields CDSSPAGLRETQYF.

As concerns this clonotype: Here the CDR3 omits its conserved ending phenylalanine or tryptophan, so a read error is the likely source. It is unclear where the CDR3 begins or ends on the DNA, so no DNA is shown, and the CDR3 is as TCRdb lists it. The chain combines TRBV6-1 with TRBJ2-2; the D call of TRBD1 is as the table states it, not checked on the DNA. The length of the CDR3 is 19 amino acids, counting both ends. Germline loops: CDR1 MNHNS, CDR2 SASEGT. The CDR3 sequence: CASSETPPGGAANTGELLI.

As for this clonotype: One end of the junction does not line up with germline, which may come from a read error. J is TRBJ1-5 and V is TRBV6-5; D is unclear. From germline, CDR1 is MNHEY and CDR2 SVGAGI. CDR3 length: 13 amino acids. In DNA form, the CDR3 reads TGTGTCAGCAGCTCATCTCAGACTCAGCCCCAGCATTTT. This encodes CVSSSSQTQPQHF.

In its sample, this clonotype was seen many times. The rearrangement joins TRBV11-3 to TRBJ1-2; a weak D match, TRBD1 (5 bases). V was cut by 4 bases and J by 6 bases, with 24 bases left in between. The CDR3 sequence is 17 residues long. Germline values: CDR1 SGHNT, CDR2 YENEEA. CDR3 sequence: CASSSGLRGRVTDGYTF. CDR3 nucleotides: TGTGCCAGCAGCTCTGGCCTCCGGGGCCGGGTAACTGATGGCTACACCTTC.